This is a list of T cell receptor beta chains from one sample in a study of T cell responses to AZD1222 COVID-19 vaccine. This table comes from immunoSEQ multiplex PCR, and its TCRdb copy is limited to in-frame clones, with some not included. The profile shows over 120,000 clones, 92% of them singletons. The sequenced sample was peripheral blood, obtained 28 days after the second AZD1222 dose. These receptors were taken from an adult who received the AZD1222 COVID-19 vaccine. The CDR3 runs from the conserved cysteine through the conserved F or W. A D gene is named only where the DNA matches it firmly. Only part of the rows carry a size: once, few, many, or a class if the clone is expanded.

V,J,size,D,DNA,CDR3
TRBV11-2,TRBJ1-2,NA,NA,TGTGCCAGCAGCTTAGCAGGGCGGGGCTACACCTTC,CASSLAGRGYTF
TRBV28,TRBJ2-7,NA,TRBD2,TGTGCCAGCAAAACCAGCGGGAAAAACGAGCAGTACTTC,CASKTSGKNEQYF
TRBV6-5,TRBJ1-5,NA,TRBD1,TGTGCCAGCAGACCAGACAGGGAAGAACAGCCCCAGCATTTT,CASRPDREEQPQHF
TRBV6-5,TRBJ2-3,NA,TRBD2,TGTGCCAGCAGTTCGATAGGGACGGGAGGATCGGATACGCAGTATTTT,CASSSIGTGGSDTQYF
TRBV28,TRBJ2-2,NA,NA,TGTGCCAGCAGTTCTTCCGGGGCAAACACCGGGGAGCTGTTTTTT,CASSSSGANTGELFF
TRBV19,TRBJ1-2,NA,NA,TGTGCCAGTAGGGGATCCGGGGGCGTCGGCTATGGCTACACCTTC,CASRGSGGVGYGYTF
TRBV24-1,TRBJ2-5,NA,NA,TGTGCCACCAGTGACAGCGCGACAGTTACCCAGTACTTC,CATSDSATVTQYF
TRBV7-8,TRBJ1-2,NA,NA,TGTGCCAGCAGCATTCGGGCTTCTAACTATGGCTACACCTTC,CASSIRASNYGYTF
TRBV9,TRBJ1-1,NA,NA,TGTGCCAGCAGCAGGGACACCTCCGGGACTGAAGCTTTCTTT,CASSRDTSGTEAFF
TRBV9,TRBJ2-7,NA,NA,TGTGCCAGCAGCGTAGGTCCGTCCTACGAGCAGTACTTC,CASSVGPSYEQYF
TRBV4-3,TRBJ1-5,NA,NA,TGCGCCAGCAGCCAAGATCAAACCGGGCGCGTCCAGCATTTT,CASSQDQTGRVQHF
TRBV19,TRBJ2-7,NA,TRBD1,TGTGCCAGTAGTATTCCGGGACAGGGATACGAGCAGTACTTC,CASSIPGQGYEQYF
TRBV28,TRBJ2-3,NA,NA,TGTGCCAGCACCCAATTTGGGGGCACAGATACGCAGTATTTT,CASTQFGGTDTQYF
TRBV6-5,TRBJ2-7,NA,NA,TGTGCCAGTCATACCGGCTCCTACGAGCAGTACTTC,CASHTGSYEQYF
TRBV15,TRBJ2-7,NA,TRBD1,TGTGCCACCAGCAGAGCCGGACAGGCGACCTACGAGCAGTACTTC,CATSRAGQATYEQYF
TRBV4-1,TRBJ2-1,NA,TRBD1,TGCGCCAGCAGTAGGGTTTCGGGACAGGGGGCGAATGAGCAGTTCTTC,CASSRVSGQGANEQFF
TRBV30,TRBJ2-1,NA,TRBD2,TGTGCCTGGAGCGTCAATCGGGGGGGTGAGCAGTTCTTC,CAWSVNRGGEQFF
TRBV20-1,TRBJ2-1,NA,NA,TGCAGTGCTAGAGATTTGGTGGAGCAGTTCTTC,CSARDLVEQFF
TRBV6-5,TRBJ1-6,NA,NA,TGTGCCAGCAGTCTCCGACCCGGGCCCCTCCACTTT,CASSLRPGPLHF
TRBV6-5,TRBJ2-7,NA,NA,TGTGCCAGCAGTTACGACCGTCGATTCGAGCAGTACTTC,CASSYDRRFEQYF
TRBV5-1,TRBJ2-7,NA,NA,TGCGCCAGCAGCTTGGCCTGGGGCCTTTACTACGAGCAGTACTTC,CASSLAWGLYYEQYF
TRBV7-9,TRBJ2-1,NA,TRBD2,TGTGCCAGCAGCGAAGGAGCGGGATACAATGAGCAGTTCTTC,CASSEGAGYNEQFF
TRBV28,TRBJ2-7,NA,NA,TGTGCCAGCAGTTTACGGCAGTACGAGCAGTACTTC,CASSLRQYEQYF
TRBV7-3,TRBJ1-1,NA,TRBD1,TGTGCCAGCAGCTTGGGACAGGGGTTGGTTGCTTTCTTT,CASSLGQGLVAFF
TRBV6-6,TRBJ1-1,NA,NA,TGTGCCAGCAGTTCAACCCGGGTTAACACTGAAGCTTTCTTT,CASSSTRVNTEAFF
TRBV27,TRBJ1-4,NA,NA,TGTGCCAGCAGTTTATCAGAGACCGCAACTAATGAAAAACTGTTTTTT,CASSLSETATNEKLFF
TRBV11-2,TRBJ2-7,NA,NA,TGTGCCAGCAGCTTAGATCTACAGGGCGGCTACGAGCAGTACTTC,CASSLDLQGGYEQYF
TRBV28,TRBJ1-2,once,TRBD1,TGTGCCAGCAAACGACAGGGGGCGAACGGCTACACCTTC,CASKRQGANGYTF
TRBV7-2,TRBJ2-7,NA,TRBD1,TGTGCCAGCAGCCCGGGACAGGGAGATTACTACGAGCAGTACTTC,CASSPGQGDYYEQYF
TRBV15,TRBJ1-4,NA,NA,TGTGCCACCAGCAGTTATCGAAACGAAAAACTGTTTTTT,CATSSYRNEKLFF
TRBV5-4,TRBJ2-1,once,NA,TGTGCCAGCAGCCCTGGCTTCAGCTCCTACAATGAGCAGTTCTTC,CASSPGFSSYNEQFF
TRBV24-1,TRBJ2-1,NA,NA,TGTGCCACCAGTGCCGGTGGTATTCGAACGGGAGTTGATGAGCAGTTCTTC,CATSAGGIRTGVDEQFF
TRBV5-4,TRBJ2-2,NA,NA,TGTGCCAGCAGCTTGGCCAGGGACACCGGGGAGCTGTTTTTT,CASSLARDTGELFF
TRBV19,TRBJ1-6,NA,NA,TGTGCCAGTAGTTCCCTGACAGACAATTCACCCCTCCACTTT,CASSSLTDNSPLHF
TRBV7-9,TRBJ1-5,NA,NA,TGTGCCAGCAGCTTCCAGGGTTCCGGACAGCCCCAGCATTTT,CASSFQGSGQPQHF
TRBV19,TRBJ2-7,NA,TRBD1,TGTGCCAGTAGTATTCTTGTTGGCGGACAGGGTTTCGAGCAGTACTTC,CASSILVGGQGFEQYF
TRBV4-2,TRBJ2-7,NA,TRBD2,TGTGCCAGCAGCCAAGACCTAGCGGGGAGTTCCTACGAGCAGTACTTC,CASSQDLAGSSYEQYF
TRBV5-8,TRBJ2-1,once,NA,TGTGCCAGCAGCCCCCTGTGGGGGAATGAGCAGTTCTTC,CASSPLWGNEQFF
TRBV5-1,TRBJ2-1,NA,NA,TGCGCCAGCAGCTCACTAGGAGACAATGAGCAGTTCTTC,CASSSLGDNEQFF
TRBV28,TRBJ2-1,NA,TRBD2,TGTGCCAGCAGTTTCGGACTAGCGGGAGTTGAGCAGTTCTTC,CASSFGLAGVEQFF
TRBV4-3,TRBJ2-1,NA,NA,TGCGCCAGCAGCCAAGCTCGATGGAATGAGCAGTTCTTC,CASSQARWNEQFF
TRBV18,TRBJ2-1,NA,NA,TGTGCCAGCTCAAACATCTTCGGACGCAGAAGCTCCTACAATGAGCAGTTCTTC,CASSNIFGRRSSYNEQFF
TRBV6-5,TRBJ1-1,NA,TRBD1,TGTGCCAGCAGTTACGCCGGGACAGTGAACACTGAAGCTTTCTTT,CASSYAGTVNTEAFF
TRBV12-3/TRBV12-4,TRBJ2-7,NA,NA,TGTGCCAGCAGTTTAGGCAGATTGGGTGAGCAGTACTTC,CASSLGRLGEQYF
TRBV5-4,TRBJ1-2,NA,NA,TGTGCCAGCAGCTTGGAACAGAACTATGGCTACACCTTC,CASSLEQNYGYTF
TRBV30,TRBJ2-5,once,TRBD2,TGTGCCTCTCGGACTAGCGGGGGACCAGAGACCCAGTACTTC,CASRTSGGPETQYF
TRBV9,TRBJ2-1,NA,TRBD2,TGTGCCAGCAGCGTAGTTCTAGGGCCTAGAGCGGGAGGTGGTGCCAATGAGCAGTTCTTC,CASSVVLGPRAGGGANEQFF
TRBV6-4,TRBJ2-1,few,NA,TGTGCCAGCAGCAAGCAGGCTTACTCCTACAATGAGCAGTTCTTC,CASSKQAYSYNEQFF